This TCR beta chain was recovered during a study of blood T cell repertoires in COVID-19 (TCRdb year 2020). In terms of the full investigation: Samples from collaborators originated in the United States, Italy and Spain and spanned both the acute and convalescent phases of COVID-19. Where HLA class I and class II types were available, the types were taken from metadata supplied by the sample provider, not from assay-based typing. The repertoires were released in a freely available public database meant as a resource for research on the immune response to SARS-CoV-2. The samples were drawn from two sources: the first 160 participants of the ongoing ImmuneRACE study, and 950 to 1,500 subjects contributed by 6 global collaborators. Deeply sampled blood TCRbeta repertoires from subjects exposed to, actively infected with, or recovered from COVID-19 were included in the dataset. The material from the prospective study consisted of cDNA or gDNA derived from T cells, B-cell-depleted T cells, or PBMCs. Nearly every sample came with metadata listing a de-identified subject ID, COVID-19 status, age in years and sex. Results the study describes overall, beyond this receptor: The quantity of clinical and demographic metadata differed by source and by participant and was supplied without curation.

Points on this clone: The antigen this receptor binds is unknown. Within one base of it there is no much larger clone, and no base qualities were kept.

In the prospective study, participants were roughly 18 to 100 years old, resided in fewer than 25 geographic areas of the United States, and were enrolled through a virtual design. In the prospective study, cohorts were assigned on the basis of participant-reported clinical history obtained from a screening survey and a study questionnaire. For ImmuneRACE Cohort 3, a participant was defined as recovered based on two consecutive negative NP/OP PCR tests, clearance by a healthcare professional, or resolution of symptoms. Mobile phlebotomists in the prospective study collected whole blood, serum and a nasopharyngeal or oropharyngeal swab from every participant. Additional blood draws and questionnaires over a 2-month period could optionally be provided by prospective study participants. Prospective study blood samples were shipped either frozen or at room temperature before DNA extraction. The immunoSEQ Assay, a bias-controlled multiplex PCR, was used to amplify TCRbeta CDR3 regions from genomic DNA. On the authors' methods: The number of nucleated cells in each sample was estimated from the amplification of reference gene primers within the assay. Sequence reads were collapsed and filtered to measure the absolute abundance of every unique TCRbeta CDR3 rearrangement. Productive Simpson clonality was computed per sample as the square root of Simpson's diversity index over productive rearrangements. The immuneACCESS repertoire file appears here via TCRdb, limited to in-frame rearrangements. These files lack a portion of the clones; in checked studies, under half of the deficit traces to unresolved V genes, and the cause of the others is not known. For V, J and clone size, that table is used; D and trimming come from the DNA. Here the sample has about 300,000 clones; roughly 86% occur a single time. Together, the top ten hold approximately 2.4% of the sample.

The CDR1 and CDR2 encoded by the germline V gene are ENHRY and SYGVKD. Relative to germline, V is missing 5 bases and J is missing 6 bases, with 7 bases of the junction outside any gene match. Its CDR3 holds 14 amino acids, cysteine through phenylalanine. Only CDR3 DNA is held: 42 bases, read in frame from base 1. The source is a woman aged 18-35 years who had recovered from COVID-19. Specimen: PBMCs or T cells enriched from blood (not recorded which). In this chain, TRBV10-3 is recombined with TRBJ1-3; 7 bases in between match TRBD1. The CDR3 has the sequence CAISPTGVENTIYF. The DNA is TGTGCCATCAGTCCTACAGGGGTGGAAAACACCATATATTTT.